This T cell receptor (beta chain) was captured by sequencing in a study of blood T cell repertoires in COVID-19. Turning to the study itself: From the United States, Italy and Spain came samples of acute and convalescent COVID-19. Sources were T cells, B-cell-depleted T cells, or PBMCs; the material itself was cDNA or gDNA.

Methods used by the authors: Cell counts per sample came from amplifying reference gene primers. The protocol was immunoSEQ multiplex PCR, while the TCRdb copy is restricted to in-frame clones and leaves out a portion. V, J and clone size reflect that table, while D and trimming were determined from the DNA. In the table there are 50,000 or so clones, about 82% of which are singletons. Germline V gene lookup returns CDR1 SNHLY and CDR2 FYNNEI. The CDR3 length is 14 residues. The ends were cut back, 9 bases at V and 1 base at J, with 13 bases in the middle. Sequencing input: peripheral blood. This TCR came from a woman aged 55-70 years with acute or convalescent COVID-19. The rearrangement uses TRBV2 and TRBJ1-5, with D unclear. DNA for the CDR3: TGTGCCAGATCGTCAGCGATCAGCAATCAGCCCCAGCATTTT. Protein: CARSSAISNQPQHF.